This T cell receptor (beta chain) is drawn from a study of blood T cell repertoires in COVID-19. Study-wide background: The origin of the acute and convalescent COVID-19 samples was the United States, Italy and Spain. The analysed material was cDNA or gDNA that came from T cells, B-cell-depleted T cells, or PBMCs.

Patients of the Seattle cohort, enrolled during active infection, were followed longitudinally. Trimming stripped 4 bases from V and 5 bases from J, with 6 bases between. The length of the CDR3 is 12 residues. Germline assignment: CDR1 LNHDA and CDR2 SQIVND (reference sequence). The assay was immunoSEQ multiplex PCR, and TCRdb's table has in-frame clones only and misses some. The profile shows fewer than 350,000 clones, around 89% of them singletons. This TCR was recovered from a woman aged 30 to 39 with COVID-19, enrolled during active disease. The V gene is TRBV19, the J gene TRBJ2-1; D is unresolved. Sequencing was performed on peripheral blood. The CDR3, as DNA: TGTGCCAGTAGTAATACAGACAATGAGCAGTTCTTC. Translation gives CASSNTDNEQFF.